Following are 27 T cell receptor beta chains from one sample sequenced in a study of blood T cell repertoires in COVID-19. The protocol was immunoSEQ multiplex PCR, while the TCRdb copy is restricted to in-frame clones and leaves out a portion. The table has a few hundred thousand clones, about 82% seen once. The sequenced sample was peripheral blood. The origin of the receptors is a woman aged 45-60 years with acute or convalescent COVID-19.

The V call is TRBV18, the J call TRBJ1-6; 8 bases are shared with TRBD1. J was trimmed by 10 bases and V by 6 bases; bases with no gene match: 5. The CDR3 contains 13 residues. CDR1 KGHSH and CDR2 LQKENI come from the germline V gene. DNA of the CDR3: TGTGCCAGCTCCGAGACAGGGGACTCACCCCTCCACTTT. Amino acids: CASSETGDSPLHF.

This rearrangement joins TRBV18 to TRBJ2-1; D gene unclear. This CDR3 has 13 residues. Trimming removed 2 bases from V and 7 bases from J, with 9 bases in between. Germline V gives CDR1 KGHSH, CDR2 LQKENI. The CDR3 region is CASSPSRDNEQFF. For the CDR3, the DNA is TGTGCCAGCTCACCAAGCCGAGATAATGAGCAGTTCTTC.

This clone was observed a few times. The rearrangement uses TRBV28 and TRBJ1-1; 7 bases fit TRBD1. Germline V CDR1 and CDR2: MDHEN, SYDVKM. The V segment lost 11 bases and the J segment 4 bases; nucleotides outside the gene matches: 10. The CDR3 has 13 amino acids. The CDR3 sequence is CAEQGYGGTEAFF. The CDR3 coding sequence is TGTGCCGAACAGGGGTATGGGGGCACTGAAGCTTTCTTT.

This chain connects TRBV28 to TRBJ2-2; 8 bases fit TRBD1. V shed 6 bases and J 5 bases; nucleotides not matched to a gene: 8. The germline V gene has CDR1 MDHEN and CDR2 SYDVKM. This CDR3 has 15 amino acids. CDR3 bases: TGTGCCAGCAGACCGGACAGGGCCGCGACCGGGGAGCTGTTTTTT. It translates to CASRPDRAATGELFF.

The V and J genes are TRBV24-1 and TRBJ1-2, with D possibly TRBD1 on 6 matching bases. Germline-derived CDR1 and CDR2 are KGHDR and SFDVKD. Trimming left V 6 bases short and J 5 bases short, with 12 bases between. The CDR3 extends over 13 amino acids. The CDR3 loop reads CATSPTGNYGYTF. CDR3 nucleotides: TGTGCCACCAGTCCTACAGGGAATTATGGCTACACCTTC.

This clone was picked up one time. The chain combines TRBV30 with TRBJ1-5; 10 bases agree with TRBD1. V lost 3 bases and J lost 9; bases outside the gene matches: 5. This CDR3 region has 13 residues. CDR1 is GTSNPN, CDR2 SVGIG, per germline (reference sequence). Written as DNA, the CDR3 is TGTGCCTGGAGCAGGGACAGGGGAGCGCCCCAGCATTTT. It is translated as CAWSRDRGAPQHF.

The rearrangement joins TRBV5-4 to TRBJ2-7; a possible D gene is TRBD1 (5 bases). The CDR3 consists of 13 residues. V shed 2 bases and J shed 1 base, with 7 bases lying between them. Germline V gene data show CDR1 as SGHNT and CDR2 as YYREEE (reference sequence). CDR3 residues: CASSFQGSYEQYF. The CDR3 DNA is TGTGCCAGCAGCTTTCAGGGATCCTACGAGCAGTACTTC.

The CDR3 sequence is CASSLLAGVGDEQFF. The CDR3 nucleotides read TGCGCCAGCAGCTTGCTAGCGGGAGTCGGCGATGAGCAGTTCTTC. This chain links TRBV5-1 with TRBJ2-1; 10 bases agree with TRBD2. The CDR3 spans 15 residues. Losses at the gene ends were 1 base for V and 8 bases for J; bases not matched to a gene: 6. Germline V gene sequence: CDR1 SGHRS, CDR2 YFSETQ.

This chain connects TRBV7-9 to TRBJ2-7; D ambiguous. The CDR3 runs 14 residues. The V and J ends lost 8 bases and 0 bases respectively, with 14 bases between them. Germline V gives CDR1 SEHNR, CDR2 FQNEAQ (reference sequence). The CDR3 spells CASGVYPDSYEQYF. CDR3 coding DNA: TGTGCCAGCGGAGTATATCCCGACTCCTACGAGCAGTACTTC. The variable domain in full, with the rest retrieved from reference TRBV7-9 and TRBJ2-7, is DTGVSQNPRHKITKRGQNVTFRCDPISEHNRLYWYRQTLGQGPEFLTYFQNEAQLEKSRLLSDRFSAERPKGSFSTLEIQRTEQGDSAMYLCASGVYPDSYEQYFGPGTRLTVT.

The gene calls are TRBV7-3 and TRBJ2-1; 12 bases are a match to TRBD2. The CDR3 has 15 residues. Germline V CDR1 and CDR2: SGHTA, FQGTGA. The junction had 2 bases not matched to a gene; V was cut back by 5 bases and J by 3 bases. The CDR3 region is CASSQTSGSYNEQFF. DNA of the CDR3: TGTGCCAGCAGCCAGACTAGCGGGAGCTACAATGAGCAGTTCTTC.

The chain employs TRBV30 and TRBJ2-3; 15 bases are shared with TRBD2. The V segment lost 2 bases and the J segment 6 bases; nucleotides outside the gene matches: 6. Germline CDR1 and CDR2: GTSNPN and SVGIG (reference sequence). This CDR3 contains 16 residues. The CDR3 bases are TGTGCCTGGAGTCCCGGACTAGCGGGAGGGGGGGATACGCAGTATTTT. Translated: CAWSPGLAGGGDTQYF. Filled out from reference TRBV30 and TRBJ2-3, the complete variable domain reads SQTIHQWPATLVQPVGSPLSLECTVEGTSNPNLYWYRQAAGRGLQLLFYSVGIGQISSEVPQNLSASRPQDRQFILSSKKLLLSDSGFYLCAWSPGLAGGGDTQYFGPGTRLTVL.

This chain links TRBV9 with TRBJ2-1; 9 nucleotides align to TRBD1. CDR1 is SGDLS, CDR2 YYNGEE, per germline. This CDR3 spans 15 amino acids. Unmatched junction bases numbered 6, after V lost 0 bases and J lost 8 bases. The CDR3 here is CASSVGGQGYHEQFF. The CDR3 nucleotides read TGTGCCAGCAGCGTAGGGGGACAGGGTTATCATGAGCAGTTCTTC.

The V and J genes are TRBV21-1 and TRBJ2-5; the DNA was not compared with TRBD2, the D call given in the table. TRBV21-1 is deemed a pseudogene. The CDR3 is 17 residues long. CDR3 nucleotides: TGTGCCAGCAGCAAAGCGCTTAGCGGGAGGACAGCGGAGACCCAGTACTTC. Translated, it gives CASSKALSGRTAETQYF.

The V and J genes are TRBV6-5 and TRBJ1-6; D is undetermined. Per germline, CDR1 MNHEY and CDR2 SVGAGI. V lost 0 bases to trimming and J lost 4 bases, with 7 bases between them. There are 15 residues in the CDR3. The CDR3 sequence: CASSYSNRYNSPLHF. The CDR3 region has the DNA TGTGCCAGCAGTTACTCGAACAGATATAATTCACCCCTCCACTTT.

The chain is built from TRBV10-3 and TRBJ1-5, with D tentatively TRBD1 (5 bases). Germline CDR1 ENHRY, CDR2 SYGVKD. The CDR3 spans 17 residues. Trimming took 0 bases from V and 8 from J, leaving 20 bases between them. CDR3 residues: CAISESPVRRSGEPQHF. CDR3 in DNA: TGTGCCATCAGTGAGTCTCCAGTTCGCAGGTCGGGGGAGCCCCAGCATTTT.

The J gene is TRBJ1-1, the V gene TRBV28; possibly TRBD1 for D (5 bases). Germline CDR1 reads MDHEN; CDR2 reads SYDVKM. This CDR3 has 16 amino acids. V lost 3 bases and J lost 0, with 14 bases in between. The CDR3 protein is CASSFSRGGMNTEAFF. DNA of the CDR3: TGTGCCAGCAGTTTCTCCCGGGGGGGGATGAACACTGAAGCTTTCTTT.

This clone has more than one count but fewer than ten. This rearrangement joins TRBV28 to TRBJ1-2; a weak D match, TRBD1 (6 bases). The CDR3 is 13 residues long. The ends were cut back, 6 bases at V and 7 bases at J, with 15 bases in the middle. CDR1 and CDR2 from the germline V gene are MDHEN and SYDVKM. The CDR3 reads CASSGTGKSGYTF. The DNA of the CDR3 is TGTGCCAGCAGCGGCACAGGGAAGTCTGGCTACACCTTC.

The chain couples TRBV9 to TRBJ1-2; D is uncertain. V was cut by 0 bases and J by 4 bases, with 7 bases left in between. The CDR3 covers 13 residues. Germline values: CDR1 SGDLS, CDR2 YYNGEE. The DNA for the CDR3 is TGTGCCAGCAGCGTAGGAGAGCTCTATGGCTACACCTTC. It is translated as CASSVGELYGYTF.

The chain combines TRBV5-1 with TRBJ2-5, with TRBD1 identical over 7 bases. CDR1 is SGHRS and CDR2 is YFSETQ in the germline V gene. The V and J ends lost 4 bases and 3 bases, in that order; junction bases with no gene match: 9. This CDR3 has 15 amino acids. The CDR3 reads CASSARTGGEETQYF. The CDR3 DNA reads as TGCGCCAGCAGCGCTCGGACAGGTGGGGAAGAGACCCAGTACTTC.

The chain couples TRBV7-2 to TRBJ2-7, with 12 nucleotides matching TRBD2. This CDR3 contains 16 residues. Germline CDR1 and CDR2: SGHTA and FQGNSA. J lost 7 bases, V lost 5 bases, and 12 bases had no gene match. CDR3 protein: CASSPSGLAGGGEQYF. The CDR3 DNA follows: TGTGCCAGCAGCCCCTCAGGGCTAGCGGGAGGGGGAGAGCAGTACTTC.

V gene TRBV9 combines with J gene TRBJ1-1; D is unclear. CDR3 length: 13 amino acids. CDR1 and CDR2 (germline): SGDLS, YYNGEE. V lost 0 bases, J lost 3 bases, and 6 bases lay in between. CDR3 sequence reads: CASSVGPHTEAFF. The CDR3 DNA reads as TGTGCCAGCAGCGTAGGGCCCCACACTGAAGCTTTCTTT.

The table lists this clone with a few counts. The V and J genes are TRBV10-2 and TRBJ2-6; a weak D match, TRBD1 (6 bases). Germline-derived CDR1 and CDR2 are WSHSY and SAAADI. The CDR3 has 20 residues. The V end lost 0 bases, the J end lost 0 bases, and 18 bases lay between the germline ends. Here the CDR3 DNA reads TGCGCCAGCAGTGAGTCGGGACATCTATCTTTTAGCTCTGGGGCCAACGTCCTGACTTTC. Protein: CASSESGHLSFSSGANVLTF.

The table lists this clone with a count of one. V usage is TRBV27 and J usage is TRBJ2-3; 14 bases agree with TRBD2. The V and J ends lost 5 bases and 4 bases, in that order; junction bases with no gene match: 5. Germline V CDR1 and CDR2: MNHEY, SMNVEV (reference sequence). This CDR3 contains 16 residues. This CDR3 reads CASSIPGLAGADTQYF. The DNA for the CDR3 is TGTGCCAGCAGTATACCGGGACTAGCGGGAGCAGATACGCAGTATTTT.

The V and J genes are TRBV7-6 and TRBJ2-7; 8 nucleotides match TRBD2. The CDR3 is 15 residues long. The V and J ends lost 2 bases and 3 bases, in that order; junction bases with no gene match: 6. The germline V gene has CDR1 SGHVS and CDR2 FNYEAQ. The CDR3 sequence: CASSLTAGERYEQYF. CDR3 sequence (DNA): TGTGCCAGCAGCTTAACAGCGGGAGAGCGCTACGAGCAGTACTTC.

This clone was picked up a small number of times. The chain couples TRBV6-5 to TRBJ2-1; 7 nucleotides line up with TRBD2. The germline V gene encodes CDR1 MNHEY and CDR2 SVGAGI. V trimming: 10 bases; J trimming: 12 bases; junction bases outside the gene matches: 18. CDR3 length equals 14 residues. The CDR3 nucleotides are TGTGCCACCACGGCGGCGGGGGAGACTACAATGCAGTTCTTC. This translates into CATTAAGETTMQFF.

This clone was observed a single time. V is TRBV5-6 and J is TRBJ1-1; no clear D gene. Germline lookup yields CDR1 SGHDT and CDR2 YYEEEE. The CDR3 has 14 residues. The ends were cut back, 0 bases at V and 4 bases at J, with 10 bases in the middle. This CDR3 is CASSLVGAGTEAFF. CDR3 in DNA: TGTGCCAGCAGCTTGGTGGGCGCGGGCACTGAAGCTTTCTTT.

The gene calls are TRBV11-2 and TRBJ2-5; 10 bases agree with TRBD2. CDR3 length: 17 residues. V gave up 1 base and J gave up 1 base; unmatched junction bases: 6. CDR1 SGHAT and CDR2 FQNNGV come from the germline V gene. The DNA of the CDR3 is TGTGCCAGCAGCTTAGTTGGACTAGCGGTTTTCCAAGAGACCCAGTACTTC. Its protein is CASSLVGLAVFQETQYF. Using reference TRBV11-2 and TRBJ2-5 for the parts outside the CDR3, the full variable domain is EAGVAQSPRYKIIEKRQSVAFWCNPISGHATLYWYQQILGQGPKLLIQFQNNGVVDDSQLPKDRFSAERLKGVDSTLKIQPAKLEDSAVYLCASSLVGLAVFQETQYFGPGTRLLVL.